This T cell receptor beta chain was retrieved from a study of T cell repertoires in cytomegalovirus infection. Turning to the study itself: Through public TCR beta signatures, both CMV infection and matching HLA type were indicated.

TCRdb used MiXCR to reprocess the reads, holding one entry per CDR3 protein. The data show roughly 280,000 distinct CDR3 sequences, around 20% seen once. With respect to this clonotype: Its matching antigen is unknown. The germline gene is not matched at one end of the junction; a read error may be the cause.

Germline CDR1 SGHDT, CDR2 YYEEEE. This CDR3 region has 15 residues. Study outcomes and limitations: HLA-C-restricted TCR beta clonotypes specific for CMV led the ex vivo response.

This TCR derives from a human donor in good health (CMV status not recorded). Some clones in this sample may be carry-over from other donors' samples. The rearrangement joins TRBV5-6 to TRBJ2-2; D is perhaps TRBD1 or TRBD2 (6 bases each). The specimen was cultured PBMCs, collected from culture after CMV antigen stimulation. CDR3 DNA sequence: TGTGCCAGCAGGTTGGGACCGGGGGCGGCCGGGGAGCTGTTTTTT. It yields the protein CASRLGPGAAGELFF.